What follows are 4 T cell receptor beta chains derived from one specimen sequenced in a study of early T cells in non-severe SARS-CoV-2 infection. TCRdb used MiXCR to reprocess the 5' RACE reads, holding one entry per CDR3 protein. The sample lists 50,000 to 55,000 distinct CDR3 sequences, about 9.1% occurring once. The specimen sequenced was whole blood. Receptors originate from an adult who was a healthcare worker with PCR-confirmed SARS-CoV-2 infection or an uninfected control (not recorded which).

This clonotype was found many times. DNA for the CDR3: TGCAGTGTCAGCGGGGGGCCTGGGAGCTCCTACGAGCAGTACTTC. It codes for CSVSGGPGSSYEQYF. The rearrangement joins TRBV20-1 to TRBJ2-7, with 9 bases matching TRBD2. The CDR3 covers 15 residues. Germline lookup yields CDR1 DFQATT and CDR2 SNEGSKA (reference sequence). The junction had 10 bases not matched to a gene; V was cut back by 7 bases and J by 0 bases.

The chain combines TRBV4-1 with TRBJ1-1, with D tentatively TRBD1 (5 bases). V was shortened by 1 base and J by 0 bases, with 6 bases between the two germline ends. Germline assignment: CDR1 MGHRA and CDR2 YSYEKL. This CDR3 has 14 residues. CDR3 residues: CASSQGTMNTEAFF. The DNA of the CDR3 is TGCGCCAGCAGCCAAGGGACAATGAACACTGAAGCTTTCTTT.

This clonotype was recorded at least ten times. The V and J genes are TRBV6-6 and TRBJ2-2, with TRBD1 identical over 8 bases. CDR1 and CDR2 (germline): MNHNY, SVGAGI (reference sequence). This CDR3 has 13 residues. The V and J ends lost 6 bases and 4 bases, in that order; junction bases with no gene match: 1. The CDR3 loop reads CASRTGGTGELFF. As DNA, the CDR3 is TGTGCCAGCAGAACAGGGGGCACCGGGGAGCTGTTTTTT.

This clonotype came up a few times. V and J are TRBV5-1 and TRBJ2-6; 7 bases agree with TRBD1. The germline gives CDR1 SGHRS, CDR2 YFSETQ. Germline trimming cut 0 bases from V and 4 bases from J; bases unmatched to any gene: 4. The CDR3 is 16 residues long. CDR3 coding DNA: TGCGCCAGCAGCTTGGAGACAGGGTACGGGGCCAACGTCCTGACTTTC. Translation gives CASSLETGYGANVLTF.